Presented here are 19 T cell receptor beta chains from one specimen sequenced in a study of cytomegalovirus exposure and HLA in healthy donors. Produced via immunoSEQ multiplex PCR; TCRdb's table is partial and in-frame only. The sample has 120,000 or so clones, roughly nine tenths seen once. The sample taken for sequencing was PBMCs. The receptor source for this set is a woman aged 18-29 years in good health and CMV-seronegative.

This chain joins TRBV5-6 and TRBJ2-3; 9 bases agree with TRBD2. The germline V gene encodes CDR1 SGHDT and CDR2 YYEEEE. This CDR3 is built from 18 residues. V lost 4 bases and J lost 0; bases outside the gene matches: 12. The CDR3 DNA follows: TGTGCCAGCAGCACAGCCGGGACTAGCTTCACTAGCACAGATACGCAGTATTTT. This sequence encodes CASSTAGTSFTSTDTQYF.

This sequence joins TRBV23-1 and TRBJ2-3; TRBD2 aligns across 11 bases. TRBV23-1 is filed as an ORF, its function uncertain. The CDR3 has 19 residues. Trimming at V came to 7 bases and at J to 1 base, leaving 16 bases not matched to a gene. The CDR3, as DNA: TGCGCCAGCAACTTCCCTCTAGCGGGAGGCCCAGGGGGCACAGATACGCAGTATTTT. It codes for CASNFPLAGGPGGTDTQYF.

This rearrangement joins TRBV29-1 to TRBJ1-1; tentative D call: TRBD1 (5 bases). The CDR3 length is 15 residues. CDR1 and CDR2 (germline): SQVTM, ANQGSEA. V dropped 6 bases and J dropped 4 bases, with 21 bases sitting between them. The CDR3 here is CSVPSGEIGFTEAFF. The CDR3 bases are TGCAGCGTCCCCTCGGGGGAGATAGGTTTCACTGAAGCTTTCTTT.

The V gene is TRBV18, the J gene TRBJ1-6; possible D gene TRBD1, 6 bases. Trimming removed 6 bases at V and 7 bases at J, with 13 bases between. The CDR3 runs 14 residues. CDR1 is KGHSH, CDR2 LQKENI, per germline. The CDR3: CASSTGWRNSPLHF. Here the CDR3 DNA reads TGTGCCAGCTCGACAGGATGGCGGAATTCACCCCTCCACTTT.

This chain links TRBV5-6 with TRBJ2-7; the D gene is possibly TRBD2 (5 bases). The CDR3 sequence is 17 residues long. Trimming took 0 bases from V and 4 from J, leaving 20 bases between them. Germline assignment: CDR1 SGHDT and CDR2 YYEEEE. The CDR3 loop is CASSLAGSKVPGYEQYF. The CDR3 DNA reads TGTGCCAGCAGCTTGGCAGGCTCCAAGGTCCCGGGATACGAGCAGTACTTC.

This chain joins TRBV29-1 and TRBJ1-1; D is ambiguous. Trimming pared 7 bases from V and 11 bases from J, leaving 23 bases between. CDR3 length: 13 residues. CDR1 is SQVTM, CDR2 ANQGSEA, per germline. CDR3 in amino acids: CSAMTPATGSAFF. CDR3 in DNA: TGCAGCGCCATGACCCCCGCCACGGGATCGGCTTTCTTT.

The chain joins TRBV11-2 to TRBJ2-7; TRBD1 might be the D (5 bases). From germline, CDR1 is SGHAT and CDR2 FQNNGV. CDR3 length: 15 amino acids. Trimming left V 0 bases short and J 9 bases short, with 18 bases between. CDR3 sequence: CASSLDGQALMLQYV. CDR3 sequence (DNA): TGTGCCAGCAGCTTAGACGGACAAGCCCTTATGCTGCAGTACGTC.

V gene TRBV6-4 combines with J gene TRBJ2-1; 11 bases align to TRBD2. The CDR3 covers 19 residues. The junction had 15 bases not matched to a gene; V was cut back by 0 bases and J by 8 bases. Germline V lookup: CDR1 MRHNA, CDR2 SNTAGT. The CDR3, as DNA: TGTGCCAGCAGTGACTCTGTCGAGGGCCTAGCGGGAGGCTTCTATGAGCAGTTCTTC. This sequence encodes CASSDSVEGLAGGFYEQFF.

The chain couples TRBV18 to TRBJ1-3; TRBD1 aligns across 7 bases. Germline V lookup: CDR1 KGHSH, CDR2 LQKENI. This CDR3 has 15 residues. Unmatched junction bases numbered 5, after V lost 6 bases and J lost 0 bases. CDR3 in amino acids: CASSSQGISGNTIYF. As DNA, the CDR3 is TGTGCCAGCTCGTCACAGGGGATCTCTGGAAACACCATATATTTT.

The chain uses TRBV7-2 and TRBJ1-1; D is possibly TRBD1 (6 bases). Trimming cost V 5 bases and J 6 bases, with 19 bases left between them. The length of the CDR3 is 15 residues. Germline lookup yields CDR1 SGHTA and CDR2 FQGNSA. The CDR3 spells CASSGLDSLGAEAFF. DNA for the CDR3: TGTGCCAGCAGCGGACTGGACAGCCTTGGAGCTGAAGCTTTCTTT. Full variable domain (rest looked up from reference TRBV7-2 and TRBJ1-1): GAGVSQSPSNKVTEKGKDVELRCDPISGHTALYWYRQSLGQGLEFLIYFQGNSAPDKSGLPSDRFSAERTGGSVSTLTIQRTQQEDSAVYLCASSGLDSLGAEAFFGQGTRLTVV.

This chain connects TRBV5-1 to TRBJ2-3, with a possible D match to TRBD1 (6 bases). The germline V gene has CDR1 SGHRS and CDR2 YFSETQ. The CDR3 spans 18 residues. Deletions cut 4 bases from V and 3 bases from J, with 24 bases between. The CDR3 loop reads CASSRGTATRSLTDTQYF. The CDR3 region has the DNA TGCGCCAGCAGCAGGGGGACCGCCACCCGAAGCCTTACAGATACGCAGTATTTT.

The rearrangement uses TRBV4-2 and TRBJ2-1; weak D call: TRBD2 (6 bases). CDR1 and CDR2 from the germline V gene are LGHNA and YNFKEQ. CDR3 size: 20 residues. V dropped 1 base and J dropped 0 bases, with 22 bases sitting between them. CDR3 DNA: TGTGCCAGCAGCCAAGCGGGCGGGAACTTTGAACTTCTCTCCTACAATGAGCAGTTCTTC. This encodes CASSQAGGNFELLSYNEQFF.

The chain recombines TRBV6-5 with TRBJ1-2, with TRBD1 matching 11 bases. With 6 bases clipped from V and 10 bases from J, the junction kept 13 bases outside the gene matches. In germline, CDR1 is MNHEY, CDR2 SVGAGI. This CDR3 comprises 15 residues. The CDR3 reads CASRLPSGQGVNYTF. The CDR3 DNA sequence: TGTGCCAGCAGATTACCTTCGGGACAGGGGGTAAACTACACCTTC.

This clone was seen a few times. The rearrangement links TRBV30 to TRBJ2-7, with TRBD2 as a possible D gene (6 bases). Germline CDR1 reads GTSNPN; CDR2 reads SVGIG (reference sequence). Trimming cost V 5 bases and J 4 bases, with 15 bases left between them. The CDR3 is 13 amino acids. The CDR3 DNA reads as TGTGCCTGGTCGCAGTCTGGGGGGTACGAGCAGTACGTC. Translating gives CAWSQSGGYEQYV.

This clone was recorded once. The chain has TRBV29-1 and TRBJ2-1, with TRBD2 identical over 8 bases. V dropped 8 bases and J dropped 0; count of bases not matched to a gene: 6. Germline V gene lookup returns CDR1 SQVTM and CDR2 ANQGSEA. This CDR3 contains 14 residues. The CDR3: CSLAGGSSYNEQFF. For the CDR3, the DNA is TGCAGCCTTGCGGGGGGCAGCTCCTACAATGAGCAGTTCTTC.

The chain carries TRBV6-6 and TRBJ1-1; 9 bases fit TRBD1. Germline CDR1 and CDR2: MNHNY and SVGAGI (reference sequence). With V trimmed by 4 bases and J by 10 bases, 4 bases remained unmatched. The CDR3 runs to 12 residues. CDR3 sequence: CASSWTGDRAFF. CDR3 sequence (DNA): TGTGCCAGCAGTTGGACAGGGGATCGAGCTTTCTTT.

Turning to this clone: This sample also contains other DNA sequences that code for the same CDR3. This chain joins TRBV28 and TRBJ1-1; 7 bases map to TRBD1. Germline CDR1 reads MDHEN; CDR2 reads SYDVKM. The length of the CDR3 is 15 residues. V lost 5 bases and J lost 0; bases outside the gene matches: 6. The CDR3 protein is CASSPRDRLNTEAFF. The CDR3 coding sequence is TGTGCCAGCAGTCCGAGGGACAGATTGAACACTGAAGCTTTCTTT.

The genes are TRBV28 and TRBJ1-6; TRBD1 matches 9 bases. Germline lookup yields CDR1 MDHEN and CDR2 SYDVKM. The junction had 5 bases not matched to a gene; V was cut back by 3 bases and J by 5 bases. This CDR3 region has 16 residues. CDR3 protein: CASSFIGQGNNSPLHF. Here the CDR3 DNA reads TGTGCCAGCAGTTTTATAGGACAGGGGAATAATTCACCCCTCCACTTT.

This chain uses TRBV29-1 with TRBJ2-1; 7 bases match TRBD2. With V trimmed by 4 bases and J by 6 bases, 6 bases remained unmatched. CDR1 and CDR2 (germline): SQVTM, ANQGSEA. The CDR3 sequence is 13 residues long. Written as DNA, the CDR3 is TGCAGCGTTGCGGCGGGAGAGATCAATGAGCAGTTCTTC. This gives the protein CSVAAGEINEQFF.